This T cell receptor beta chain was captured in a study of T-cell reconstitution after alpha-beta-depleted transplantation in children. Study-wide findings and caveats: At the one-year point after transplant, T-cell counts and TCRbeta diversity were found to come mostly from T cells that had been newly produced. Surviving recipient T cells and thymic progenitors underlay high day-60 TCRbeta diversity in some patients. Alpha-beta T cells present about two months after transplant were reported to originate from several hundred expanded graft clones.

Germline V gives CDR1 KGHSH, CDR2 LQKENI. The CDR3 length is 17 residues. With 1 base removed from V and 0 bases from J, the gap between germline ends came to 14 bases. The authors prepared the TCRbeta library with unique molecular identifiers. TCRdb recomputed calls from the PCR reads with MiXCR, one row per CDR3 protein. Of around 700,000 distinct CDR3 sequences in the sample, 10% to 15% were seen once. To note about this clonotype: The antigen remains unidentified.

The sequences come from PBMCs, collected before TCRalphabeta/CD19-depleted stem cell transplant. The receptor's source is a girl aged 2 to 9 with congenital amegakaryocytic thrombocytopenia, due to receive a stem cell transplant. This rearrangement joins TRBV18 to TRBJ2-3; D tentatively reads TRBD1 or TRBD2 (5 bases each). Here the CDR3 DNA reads TGTGCCAGCTCACCACGCTCGGGGACCCCTAGCACAGATACGCAGTATTTT. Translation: CASSPRSGTPSTDTQYF. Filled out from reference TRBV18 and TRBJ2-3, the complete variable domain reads NAGVMQNPRHLVRRRGQEARLRCSPMKGHSHVYWYRQLPEEGLKFMVYLQKENIIDESGMPKERFSAEFPKEGPSILRIQQVVRGDSAAYFCASSPRSGTPSTDTQYFGPGTRLTVL.